The text below deals with one T cell receptor beta chain. This table comes from immunoSEQ multiplex PCR, and its TCRdb copy is limited to in-frame clones, with some not included. The data hold approximately 110,000 clones, with approximately 90% observed a single time. This CDR3 spans 14 amino acids. The ends were cut back, 2 bases at V and 0 bases at J, with 5 bases in the middle. Germline CDR1 is MNHEY and CDR2 is SVGEGT. The source of the sample is a study of blood T cell repertoires in COVID-19. Study-wide background: Collection of acute and convalescent COVID-19 samples took place in the United States, Italy and Spain. PBMCs, B-cell-depleted T cells, or T cells provided the cDNA or gDNA that made up the material.

The sequence was obtained from a woman aged 80 or over with acute or convalescent COVID-19. The sequenced material came from peripheral blood. This rearrangement joins TRBV6-2 or TRBV6-3 to TRBJ1-5; no reliable D call. CDR3 DNA: TGTGCCAGCAGTTACCCAGATAGCAATCAGCCCCAGCATTTT. Protein product: CASSYPDSNQPQHF.